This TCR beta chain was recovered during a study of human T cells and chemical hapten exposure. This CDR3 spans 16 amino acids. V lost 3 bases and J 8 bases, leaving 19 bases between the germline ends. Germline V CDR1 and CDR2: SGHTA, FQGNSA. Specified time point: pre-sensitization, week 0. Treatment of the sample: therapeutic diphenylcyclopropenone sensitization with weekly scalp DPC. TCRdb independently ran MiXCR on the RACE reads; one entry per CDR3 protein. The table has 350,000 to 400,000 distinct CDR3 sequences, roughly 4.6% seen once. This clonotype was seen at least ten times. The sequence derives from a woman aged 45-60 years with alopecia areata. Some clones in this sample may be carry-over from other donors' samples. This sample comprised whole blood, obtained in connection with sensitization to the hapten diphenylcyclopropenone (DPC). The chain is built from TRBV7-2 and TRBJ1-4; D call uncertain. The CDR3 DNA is TGTGCCAGCAGCTTTGATTTCCGTCGGGGTCGAGAAAAACTGTTTTTT. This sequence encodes CASSFDFRRGREKLFF.